The 32 T cell receptor beta chains in this list originate from one sample, sequenced in a study of identical twins. TCRdb fed the 5' RACE reads into MiXCR, producing one record per CDR3 protein. The sample consists of around 480,000 distinct CDR3 sequences, 14% of them appearing once. These data were likewise used in another study, on yellow fever vaccine responses in identical twins.

The sequenced material came from CD4+ T cells sorted from blood. All receptors come from a woman aged 18-35 years in good health.

This clonotype was observed a few times. V usage is TRBV7-2 and J usage is TRBJ1-5, with D unclear. V dropped 5 bases and J dropped 6 bases, with 11 bases sitting between them. This CDR3 is built from 13 residues. Looked up from germline, CDR1 is SGHTA and CDR2 is FQGNSA. CDR3 coding DNA: TGTGCCAGCAGCCCGGTGGTGGCTCAGCCCCAGCATTTT. Translation: CASSPVVAQPQHF.

CDR3 DNA sequence: TGTGCCAGCAGCAGCTTATTTCCAGATACGCAGTATTTT. Translated: CASSSLFPDTQYF. This rearrangement joins TRBV5-4 to TRBJ2-3, with D unclear. The V end was cut by 4 bases, the J end by 4 bases, with 10 bases between. This CDR3 has 13 amino acids. The germline V gene has CDR1 SGHNT and CDR2 YYREEE (reference sequence).

This clonotype was detected ten times or more. The V call is TRBV5-1, the J call TRBJ2-3; 9 nucleotides line up with TRBD1. Germline V gives CDR1 SGHRS, CDR2 YFSETQ. The V gene end was trimmed by 0 bases and the J gene end by 1 base; junction bases not matched to a gene: 3. CDR3 length equals 16 residues. CDR3 nucleotides: TGCGCCAGCAGCTTGGCCGGGACAGGGCGCACAGATACGCAGTATTTT. It yields the protein CASSLAGTGRTDTQYF.

V and J are TRBV28 and TRBJ2-7; D is unclear. Trimming pared 3 bases from V and 2 bases from J, leaving 11 bases between. The germline CDR1 and CDR2 sequences are MDHEN and SYDVKM. This CDR3 has 14 residues. The CDR3 reads CASSLGKDPYEQYF. The CDR3 region has the DNA TGTGCCAGCAGTTTGGGTAAGGATCCCTACGAGCAGTACTTC.

This clonotype was detected many times. This rearrangement joins TRBV20-1 to TRBJ2-3; D remains unclear. The ends were cut back, 2 bases at V and 1 base at J, with 10 bases in the middle. The length of the CDR3 is 14 residues. Germline CDR1 is DFQATT and CDR2 is SNEGSKA (reference sequence). CDR3 amino acids: CSARHPGGTDTQYF. The CDR3 coding sequence is TGCAGTGCTAGACATCCCGGCGGCACAGATACGCAGTATTTT.

The chain uses TRBV6-2 or TRBV6-3 and TRBJ2-2; TRBD1 aligns across 7 bases. Germline CDR1 is MNHEY and CDR2 is SVGEGT. This CDR3 spans 15 amino acids. V was pared by 2 bases and J by 3 bases, with 3 bases of the junction left unmatched. In DNA, the CDR3 is TGTGCCAGCAGTTACGGGGACAGATACACCGGGGAGCTGTTTTTT. Translated, it gives CASSYGDRYTGELFF.

V is TRBV20-1 and J is TRBJ2-2; 8 bases fit TRBD1. The CDR3 loop spans 19 amino acids. CDR1 DFQATT and CDR2 SNEGSKA come from the germline V gene (reference sequence). Trimming removed 0 bases from V and 2 bases from J; junction bases left unmatched: 14. CDR3 coding DNA: TGCAGTGCTAGAGATCAAAGAAATCAGGGACAGGTTAACACCGGGGAGCTGTTTTTT. It specifies CSARDQRNQGQVNTGELFF.

This clonotype was counted only a few times. The chain recombines TRBV6-5 with TRBJ2-3; a weak D match, TRBD1 (6 bases). Germline CDR1 is MNHEY and CDR2 is SVGAGI. This CDR3 spans 17 amino acids. Trimming stripped 2 bases from V and 3 bases from J, with 18 bases between. CDR3 region: CASSYRPTTGKTDTQYF. For the CDR3, the DNA is TGTGCCAGCAGTTACCGACCGACTACAGGGAAAACAGATACGCAGTATTTT.

This clonotype was seen a handful of times. This chain uses TRBV29-1 with TRBJ2-1; 7 positions agree with TRBD2. V was pared by 1 base and J by 4 bases, with 7 bases of the junction left unmatched. CDR3 length equals 15 residues. Germline values: CDR1 SQVTM, CDR2 ANQGSEA. CDR3 nucleotide sequence: TGCAGCGTTGAAGTGGTGGGAGGGCCTTACAATGAGCAGTTCTTC. Protein product: CSVEVVGGPYNEQFF.

This clonotype was found a few times. V and J are TRBV6-1 and TRBJ2-3, with TRBD1 matching 7 bases. Germline trimming cut 6 bases from V and 4 bases from J; bases unmatched to any gene: 10. Germline CDR1 reads MNHNS; CDR2 reads SASEGT. The CDR3 runs 15 residues. The CDR3 DNA is TGTGCCAGCAGCCAGACAGGGTCCACCGCAGATACGCAGTATTTT. Translation gives CASSQTGSTADTQYF.

The J gene is TRBJ2-5, the V gene TRBV15; D is unresolved. The CDR3 runs 12 residues. CDR1 is LNHNV, CDR2 YYDKDF, per germline (reference sequence). The V end lost 6 bases, the J end lost 3 bases, and 8 bases lay between the germline ends. The CDR3 protein is CATSSTEETQYF. The CDR3 bases are TGTGCCACCAGTAGCACCGAAGAGACCCAGTACTTC.

This clonotype was observed many times. The chain links TRBV29-1 to TRBJ1-2, with a tentative D call TRBD1 (5 bases). Germline CDR1 reads SQVTM; CDR2 reads ANQGSEA. The CDR3 is made up of 13 amino acids. V gave up 5 bases and J gave up 7 bases, with 17 bases separating them. CDR3 loop: CSVLGASTLGYTF. The DNA of the CDR3 is TGCAGCGTTTTAGGGGCCTCCACCCTTGGCTACACCTTC.

This clonotype was counted only a few times. The CDR3 loop is CASSVGTSGRAYSSEQYF. As DNA, the CDR3 is TGTGCCAGCAGCGTAGGGACTAGCGGGAGGGCCTACTCGAGCGAGCAGTACTTC. The chain links TRBV9 to TRBJ2-7; 15 bases match TRBD2. Germline V lookup: CDR1 SGDLS, CDR2 YYNGEE. The CDR3 is 18 residues long. V trimming: 0 bases; J trimming: 6 bases; junction bases outside the gene matches: 10.

This sequence joins TRBV27 and TRBJ2-3; 9 bases map to TRBD2. The CDR3 totals 18 residues. In germline, CDR1 is MNHEY, CDR2 SMNVEV (reference sequence). V trimming: 0 bases; J trimming: 2 bases; junction bases outside the gene matches: 9. The CDR3 sequence: CASSLSRRAGGFTDTQYF. The CDR3 DNA follows: TGTGCCAGCAGTTTATCGCGCCGGGCGGGGGGGTTCACAGATACGCAGTATTTT.

This clonotype was detected ten times or more. CDR3 in DNA: TGTGCCAGCAGCGGCCCGGGACAGGGAAACACCATATATTTT. This gives the protein CASSGPGQGNTIYF. The rearrangement links TRBV7-2 to TRBJ1-3; 7 nucleotides agree with TRBD1. Germline CDR1 SGHTA, CDR2 FQGNSA. Trimming removed 5 bases from V and 4 bases from J; junction bases left unmatched: 5. There are 14 residues in the CDR3.

This rearrangement joins TRBV4-3 to TRBJ2-1, with 7 bases matching TRBD1. Trimming at V came to 1 base and at J to 8 bases, leaving 8 bases not matched to a gene. The CDR3 has 15 amino acids. Germline V CDR1 and CDR2: LGHNA, YSLEER. In DNA form, the CDR3 reads TGCGCCAGCAGCCAAGCTAGGGGGCGCGTCGATGAGCAGTTCTTC. This gives the protein CASSQARGRVDEQFF.

The table lists this clonotype with a few counts. The chain carries TRBV5-4 and TRBJ2-1; 15 bases align to TRBD2. The CDR3 extends over 17 amino acids. V lost 4 bases, J lost 3 bases, and 5 bases stayed unmatched. Germline assignment: CDR1 SGHNT and CDR2 YYREEE (reference sequence). Here the CDR3 DNA reads TGTGCCAGCAGCGCCGGGACTAGCGGGGGGTTCTACAATGAGCAGTTCTTC. This gives the protein CASSAGTSGGFYNEQFF.

This clonotype was seen only a few times. The genes are TRBV9 and TRBJ1-4, with D tentatively TRBD1 (6 bases). V was clipped by 4 bases and J by 3 bases, with 10 bases between them. Germline V CDR1 and CDR2: SGDLS, YYNGEE. The CDR3 is 14 residues long. The CDR3 nucleotides read TGTGCCAGCAGCAAACAGGGTGCTAATGAAAAACTGTTTTTT. This translates into CASSKQGANEKLFF. Looking up the rest from reference TRBV9 and TRBJ1-4 gives the full variable domain: DSGVTQTPKHLITATGQRVTLRCSPRSGDLSVYWYQQSLDQGLQFLIQYYNGEERAKGNILERFSAQQFPDLHSELNLSSLELGDSALYFCASSKQGANEKLFFGSGTQLSVL.

The rearrangement uses TRBV24-1 and TRBJ2-1; D is undetermined. Trimming took 3 bases from V and 8 from J, leaving 10 bases between them. CDR3 length: 13 residues. CDR1 is KGHDR, CDR2 SFDVKD, per germline. The CDR3 bases are TGTGCCACCAGTGATGAGGCGCGGCATGAGCAGTTCTTC. It is translated as CATSDEARHEQFF.

The chain couples TRBV7-2 to TRBJ2-7; D is unresolved. Trimming cost V 1 base and J 6 bases, with 10 bases left between them. CDR3 length: 13 amino acids. CDR1 is SGHTA, CDR2 FQGNSA, per germline. The CDR3 nucleotides read TGTGCCAGCAGCTTAGTTCGGTCAGGCGAGCAGTACTTC. This sequence encodes CASSLVRSGEQYF. Full variable domain (missing parts from reference TRBV7-2 and TRBJ2-7): GAGVSQSPSNKVTEKGKDVELRCDPISGHTALYWYRQSLGQGLEFLIYFQGNSAPDKSGLPSDRFSAERTGGSVSTLTIQRTQQEDSAVYLCASSLVRSGEQYFGPGTRLTVT.

This clonotype appeared once. The V call is TRBV3-1, the J call TRBJ2-1; 10 bases match TRBD2. Germline CDR1 LGHDT, CDR2 YNNKEL (reference sequence). The V and J ends lost 4 bases and 0 bases, in that order; junction bases with no gene match: 9. The CDR3 is 18 amino acids. CDR3 nucleotide sequence: TGTGCCAGCAGCCGCGAAGATCTAGCGGGGGTCTCCTACAATGAGCAGTTCTTC. Its protein is CASSREDLAGVSYNEQFF.

The chain links TRBV30 to TRBJ1-1, with D unresolved. This CDR3 is 13 amino acids long. Trimming pared 0 bases from V and 5 bases from J, leaving 10 bases between. Germline V gene lookup returns CDR1 GTSNPN and CDR2 SVGIG (reference sequence). The CDR3 coding sequence is TGTGCCTGGAGTGTTTGGCAGAAAACTGAAGCTTTCTTT. It translates to CAWSVWQKTEAFF. The variable domain in full, completed from reference TRBV30 and TRBJ1-1, reads SQTIHQWPATLVQPVGSPLSLECTVEGTSNPNLYWYRQAAGRGLQLLFYSVGIGQISSEVPQNLSASRPQDRQFILSSKKLLLSDSGFYLCAWSVWQKTEAFFGQGTRLTVV.

This chain connects TRBV10-3 to TRBJ2-1, with 8 bases that match TRBD2. CDR3 length equals 14 residues. CDR1 and CDR2 from the germline V gene are ENHRY and SYGVKD. The J segment lost 4 bases and the V segment lost 10 bases, leaving 9 bases of the junction unmatched. In DNA form, the CDR3 reads TGTGCCACGGGGGGGCAGGAGAAATACAATGAGCAGTTCTTC. It specifies CATGGQEKYNEQFF.

This clonotype was detected a few times. The V call is TRBV7-9, the J call TRBJ1-1, with a weak D call TRBD1 (5 bases). Between the trimmed V and J ends, which lost 5 bases and 0 bases, there was a span of 10 bases. Germline V lookup: CDR1 SEHNR, CDR2 FQNEAQ (reference sequence). This CDR3 region has 14 residues. The CDR3 here is CASSTTAMNTEAFF. As DNA, the CDR3 is TGTGCCAGCAGCACGACAGCGATGAACACTGAAGCTTTCTTT.

The V call is TRBV14, the J call TRBJ2-3; D perhaps matches TRBD2 (7 bases). V was trimmed by 4 bases and J by 5 bases, leaving 13 bases between them. CDR3 length: 14 amino acids. Per the germline V gene, CDR1 is SGHDN and CDR2 is FVKESK. CDR3 bases: TGTGCCAGCAGCCTTGCGGGGGCCCAAGATACGCAGTATTTT. Protein: CASSLAGAQDTQYF.

The CDR3 loop is CASSQGSSINYEQYF. As DNA, the CDR3 is TGTGCCAGCAGCCAGGGCAGTAGTATCAACTACGAGCAGTACTTC. V and J are TRBV14 and TRBJ2-7; D is unresolved. Trimming removed 3 bases from V and 3 bases from J, with 15 bases in between. The CDR3 runs to 15 residues. Germline CDR1 and CDR2: SGHDN and FVKESK.

This chain connects TRBV12-3 or TRBV12-4 to TRBJ2-3; 12 nucleotides agree with TRBD2. V lost 6 bases and J lost 1; bases outside the gene matches: 11. The CDR3 loop spans 18 amino acids. The CDR3 DNA reads as TGTGCCAGCAGCCGTACTAGCGGGGGGAGGGGGGGCACAGATACGCAGTATTTT. Protein sequence: CASSRTSGGRGGTDTQYF.

This clonotype showed up just a few times. The chain links TRBV12-3 or TRBV12-4 to TRBJ2-2, with D maybe TRBD2 (6 bases). With 5 bases removed from V and 4 bases from J, the gap between germline ends came to 14 bases. CDR3 length: 15 amino acids. CDR3 sequence (DNA): TGTGCCAGCAGTAAGGGACTCTTGGGCACCGGGGAGCTGTTTTTT. Residues: CASSKGLLGTGELFF.

V and J are TRBV28 and TRBJ2-7; a weak D match, TRBD1 (6 bases). Trimming removed 2 bases from V and 0 bases from J, with 14 bases in between. The CDR3 spans 16 residues. Per the germline V gene, CDR1 is MDHEN and CDR2 is SYDVKM. Here the CDR3 reads CASSLLAGASSYEQYF. CDR3 bases: TGTGCCAGCAGTTTACTTGCAGGGGCTTCCTCCTACGAGCAGTACTTC.

This clonotype was detected a few times. This chain joins TRBV7-2 and TRBJ2-7, with 10 bases that match TRBD2. V shed 5 bases and J 4 bases; nucleotides not matched to a gene: 5. This CDR3 is built from 14 residues. CDR1 is SGHTA and CDR2 is FQGNSA in the germline V gene. In DNA, the CDR3 is TGTGCCAGCAGCCCTAGCGGGGGTCATTACGAGCAGTACTTC. It encodes CASSPSGGHYEQYF.

This clonotype was seen a few times. The chain links TRBV11-2 to TRBJ2-1; 14 nucleotides align to TRBD2. Germline assignment: CDR1 SGHAT and CDR2 FQNNGV. This CDR3 contains 16 residues. Trimming removed 4 bases from V and 2 bases from J; junction bases left unmatched: 1. The CDR3 region is CASSWGLAGAYNEQFF. For the CDR3, the DNA is TGTGCCAGCAGCTGGGGACTAGCGGGAGCCTACAATGAGCAGTTCTTC.

This clonotype was recorded a few times. The rearrangement links TRBV10-3 to TRBJ1-2; 8 bases fit TRBD1. V lost 0 bases to trimming and J lost 8 bases; unmatched junction nucleotides: 8. Per the germline V gene, CDR1 is ENHRY and CDR2 is SYGVKD. The CDR3 runs to 15 residues. The CDR3 nucleotides are TGTGCCATCAGTGAGTCAGGACAGGGCCTTGGAGGCTACACCTTC. This encodes CAISESGQGLGGYTF.